The sequence of this TCR beta chain was determined in a study of blood T cell repertoires in COVID-19. Study at large: There were acute and convalescent COVID-19 samples, and they came from the United States, Italy and Spain. PBMCs, B-cell-depleted T cells, or T cells provided the cDNA or gDNA that made up the material.

As processed by the authors: Estimation of nucleated cell counts was performed using reference gene primer amplification. Using immunoSEQ multiplex PCR, the repertoire was profiled, and TCRdb retains in-frame clones only, with some absent. For V, J and clone size, that table is used; D and trimming come from the DNA. The sample contains about 180,000 clones, about four fifths of which appear only once. The source material was peripheral blood. This TCR was recovered from an older woman with acute or convalescent COVID-19.

In nucleotides, the CDR3 is TGTGCCAGCAGCCAAGACCCGGGACTAGCGGGAGGGCCGAAGTTCTTC. As protein: CASSQDPGLAGGPKFF. The gene calls are TRBV3-1 (or the pseudogene TRBV3-2) and TRBJ2-1; 16 positions agree with TRBD2. There are 16 residues in the CDR3. Germline CDR1 and CDR2: LGHDT and YNNKEL (reference sequence). J was trimmed by 14 bases and V by 0 bases; bases with no gene match: 7.